A selection of T cell receptor beta chains follows, all from one sample in a study of T-cell reconstitution after alpha-beta-depleted transplantation in children. TCRdb called the PCR reads again in MiXCR, with one record for every CDR3 protein. The profile shows more than 200,000 distinct CDR3 sequences, about a sixth of them singletons. The specimen was PBMCs, mostly from graft donor cells, collected 360 days after TCRalphabeta/CD19-depleted stem cell transplant. The receptor source for this set is a male patient aged 2 to 10 who had a stem cell transplant for acute lymphoblastic leukemia, so the T cells may come from the graft donor. Each CDR3 is given with its conserved first and last residue. Fields, in order: D gene, clone size, J gene, V gene, CDR3 DNA, CDR3 protein. A D gene is named only where the DNA matches it firmly. Clone size, where shown, is once, few, many, or a class for clones that have expanded.

TRBD1,few,TRBJ2-7,TRBV6-2/TRBV6-3,TGTGCCAGCAGTCCACTATGGGACAGGAGTTTACCTTACGAGCAGTACTTC,CASSPLWDRSLPYEQYF
TRBD1,.,TRBJ1-1,TRBV12-3/TRBV12-4,TGTGCCAGCAGTGGGGACAGAAAGAACACTGAAGCTTTCTTT,CASSGDRKNTEAFF
.,.,TRBJ2-7,TRBV27,TGTGCCAGCAGTTTCGTCAGGGGGGTCGACGAGCAGTACTTC,CASSFVRGVDEQYF
.,.,TRBJ2-2,TRBV7-8,TGTGCCAGCAGCTTAGACTTAGGGGACACCGGGGAGCTGTTTTTT,CASSLDLGDTGELFF
TRBD2,.,TRBJ2-5,TRBV20-1,TGCAGTGCTTTTTACCCTAGCGGGGGGAAAGAGACCCAGTACTTC,CSAFYPSGGKETQYF
TRBD2,.,TRBJ2-5,TRBV5-1,TGCGCCAGCAGCTTTGACCCCCGGGACTACATTTCCCAAGAGACCCAGTACTTC,CASSFDPRDYISQETQYF
TRBD1,.,TRBJ2-1,TRBV29-1,TGCAGCGCATCCCCCCGGGACAGGGTATACAATGAGCAGTTCTTC,CSASPRDRVYNEQFF
TRBD2,.,TRBJ2-1,TRBV20-1,TGCAGTGCTAGAGATCAGCGGGGTGTCTACAATGAGCAGTTCTTC,CSARDQRGVYNEQFF
.,few,TRBJ2-5,TRBV7-2,TGTGCCAGCAGCTTAGCCGGACAGTCAGAGACCCAGTACTTC,CASSLAGQSETQYF
.,.,TRBJ2-2,TRBV15,TGTGCCACCAGAAGTTGGGGGGATGCGAACACCGGGGAGCTGTTTTTT,CATRSWGDANTGELFF
.,many,TRBJ1-1,TRBV12-3/TRBV12-4,TGTGCCAGCAGTCCTCGACAGAACACTGAAGCTTTCTTT,CASSPRQNTEAFF
.,few,TRBJ1-1,TRBV29-1,TGCAGCGTTGAAGATCATGGGGAGGTGAACACTGAAGCTTTCTTT,CSVEDHGEVNTEAFF
TRBD2,.,TRBJ2-1,TRBV9,TGTGCCAGCAGCGTAGGGACTAGCGGGGTGGGGTTCTACAATGAGCAGTTCTTC,CASSVGTSGVGFYNEQFF
.,few,TRBJ1-1,TRBV11-2,TGTGCCAGCAGCCCCACGTTGGGGAAGGCAGTAACTGAAGCTTTCTTT,CASSPTLGKAVTEAFF
.,.,TRBJ1-1,TRBV29-1,TGCAGCGTTGAAGATAGGGACGAAGCTTTCTTT,CSVEDRDEAFF
.,.,TRBJ2-5,TRBV7-8,TGTGCCAGCAGCTTAGCAGTTGTTGATCCAGGAGAGACCCAGTACTTC,CASSLAVVDPGETQYF
TRBD1,.,TRBJ2-5,TRBV12-3/TRBV12-4,TGTGCCAGCAGTTTTATTGGGGGCAGGGGGGAGACCCAGTACTTC,CASSFIGGRGETQYF
.,once,TRBJ2-5,TRBV12-3/TRBV12-4,TGTGCCAGCAGAATCAACCGGAGGGGCCTGGCCCACCAAGAGACCCAGTACTTC,CASRINRRGLAHQETQYF
.,once,TRBJ2-7,TRBV7-9,TGTGCCAGCAGCCCTACGGAACCTGACTACGAGCAGTACTTC,CASSPTEPDYEQYF
.,few,TRBJ2-2,TRBV5-1,TGCGCCAGCAGCCTCGCTGTCTTGGAAAACACCGGGGAGCTGTTTTTT,CASSLAVLENTGELFF
.,.,TRBJ2-5,TRBV5-5,TGTGCCAGCAGCTTGATCAGGGGTCAAGAGACCCAGTACTTC,CASSLIRGQETQYF
TRBD1,.,TRBJ2-7,TRBV20-1,TGCAGTGCTGGAGATCCAGGGGGCCGCTACTATGCCGAGCAGTACTTC,CSAGDPGGRYYAEQYF
.,few,TRBJ2-7,TRBV7-3,TGTGCCAGCAGCTTAAACCACCAGGGGACCTACGAGCAGTACTTC,CASSLNHQGTYEQYF
TRBD1,.,TRBJ1-2,TRBV5-1,TGCGCCAGCAGCATAGAAGGGACAGGGGGCTATGGCTACACCTTC,CASSIEGTGGYGYTF
.,.,TRBJ2-3,TRBV27,TGTGCCAGCAGTTTGGCCGCCACAGATACGCAGTATTTT,CASSLAATDTQYF
TRBD2,.,TRBJ2-2,TRBV27,TGTGCCAGCAGTCCGATAGCGGGGGTGAACACCGGGGAGCTGTTTTTT,CASSPIAGVNTGELFF
.,.,TRBJ1-1,TRBV5-1,TGCGCCAGCAGCCGCGACACGAACACTGAAGCTTTCTTT,CASSRDTNTEAFF
.,few,TRBJ2-2,TRBV29-1,TGCAGCGTTGAAGATCTTAGGGCTGCAGCCGGGGAGCTGTTTTTT,CSVEDLRAAAGELFF
.,many,TRBJ2-3,TRBV29-1,TGCAGCGTTGAAGACAGGGCCACAGATACGCAGTATTTT,CSVEDRATDTQYF
TRBD1,once,TRBJ2-2,TRBV11-2,TGTGCCAGCAGTTCGACCCACCGGGACAGGGGCGCCGGGGAGCTGTTTTTT,CASSSTHRDRGAGELFF
TRBD2,.,TRBJ2-3,TRBV12-3/TRBV12-4,TGTGCCAGCGAGCGGGGGGAGGCAGATACGCAGTATTTT,CASERGEADTQYF
TRBD1,few,TRBJ2-3,TRBV10-2,TGCGCCAGCAGTGGGGACAGGGGCACAGATACGCAGTATTTT,CASSGDRGTDTQYF